These 5 T cell receptor beta chains share one sample of origin, sequenced in a study of OX40 agonist ivuxolimab in advanced cancers. The table came from immunoSEQ multiplex PCR; TCRdb's copy has only in-frame clones and leaves some out. The repertoire holds about 79,000 clones, with roughly 94% as singletons. Sequencing was performed on CD4+ or CD8+ T cells sorted from blood, taken in a trial of the OX40 agonist ivuxolimab. These receptors all stem from an adult with an advanced solid tumor such as melanoma, head and neck, liver or kidney cancer.

The CDR3 is CASSTGTGEADTQYF. The CDR3 nucleotides read TGTGCCAGCAGTACCGGGACAGGGGAGGCAGATACGCAGTATTTT. The J gene is TRBJ2-3, the V gene TRBV28, with TRBD1 matching over 10 bases. V was pared by 5 bases and J by 4 bases, with 6 bases of the junction left unmatched. In germline, CDR1 is MDHEN, CDR2 SYDVKM. The CDR3 has 15 residues.

V gene TRBV5-4 combines with J gene TRBJ1-4; D is ambiguous. With 4 bases removed from V and 5 bases from J, the gap between germline ends came to 9 bases. The CDR3 totals 13 residues. From germline, CDR1 is SGHNT and CDR2 YYREEE (reference sequence). In DNA form, the CDR3 reads TGTGCCAGCAGCCTGGACGAAAATGAAAAACTGTTTTTT. It translates to CASSLDENEKLFF.

The chain combines TRBV9 with TRBJ2-4; no clear D. The germline V gene has CDR1 SGDLS and CDR2 YYNGEE. V was cut by 3 bases and J by 4 bases, with 5 bases left in between. There are 12 residues in the CDR3. DNA for the CDR3: TGTGCCAGCAGCGATCTGAAAAACATTCAGTACTTC. As protein: CASSDLKNIQYF.

The chain combines TRBV5-6 with TRBJ2-5; D call uncertain. The CDR3 has 13 amino acids. V shed 0 bases and J shed 5 bases, with 8 bases lying between them. Per the germline V gene, CDR1 is SGHDT and CDR2 is YYEEEE. The CDR3 region has the DNA TGTGCCAGCAGCTTGGCCGGTCGGGAGACCCAGTACTTC. This codes for CASSLAGRETQYF.

This clone was counted a single time. The genes are TRBV5-5 and TRBJ2-3; unclear D gene. Trimming cost V 0 bases and J 0 bases, with 2 bases left between them. The CDR3 consists of 13 residues. Germline V gene lookup returns CDR1 SGHKS and CDR2 YYEKEE (reference sequence). The CDR3: CASSLVSTDTQYF. CDR3 sequence (DNA): TGTGCCAGCAGCTTGGTAAGCACAGATACGCAGTATTTT.